One sample yielded the 14 T cell receptor beta chains listed below, sequenced in a study of T cells in Graves' hyperthyroidism and ophthalmopathy (dated by TCRdb to the late 2010s). Libraries came from multiplex PCR. The listed sequencing device is Illumina HiSeq 2000. The TCR beta CDR3 regions were amplified from the RNA transcripts. The TCR CDR3 was subjected to a first round of RT-PCR using the HTBI primer set and the Qiagen OneStep RT-PCR kit. TCRdb itself trimmed the public reads at Q25 with fastp, ran MiXCR and retained productive beta chains. For every CDR3 protein sequence, its rows merge into one entry that carries the most common genes and DNA. For this sample there are 460,000 or so distinct CDR3 sequences; roughly 14% appear just once. The leading ten clones occupy roughly 17% of the sample. Sequences were obtained from blood. These receptors all stem from a young woman with Graves' hyperthyroidism.

This clonotype has at least ten counts. The chain has TRBV20-1 and TRBJ2-3; 11 nucleotides line up with TRBD2. There are 17 residues in the CDR3. Per germline, CDR1 DFQATT and CDR2 SNEGSKA (reference sequence). V shed 1 base and J 4 bases; nucleotides not matched to a gene: 10. The CDR3 loop is CSARGFTSGSRSDTQYF. The CDR3 region has the DNA TGCAGTGCTAGAGGATTTACTAGCGGGAGTAGGTCAGATACGCAGTATTTT.

This clonotype was recorded at least ten times. The chain is built from TRBV6-5 and TRBJ2-7; a possible D gene is TRBD1 (5 bases). The length of the CDR3 is 14 residues. Germline CDR1 and CDR2: MNHEY and SVGAGI. V was cut by 2 bases and J by 6 bases, with 14 bases left in between. This CDR3 reads CASSYDVGVGEQYF. For the CDR3, the DNA is TGTGCCAGCAGTTACGATGTAGGGGTTGGCGAGCAGTACTTC.

About this clonotype: A much bigger clone sits one base away, suggesting this may be a read error. The chain links TRBV24-1 to TRBJ2-2; D is unclear. V lost 5 bases and J lost 3, with 12 bases in between. The CDR3 runs to 15 residues. Germline CDR1 and CDR2: KGHDR and SFDVKD. The CDR3 DNA reads TGTGCCACCAGTGGTTTAACGGCTGACACCGGGGAGCTGTTTTTT. This codes for CATSGLTADTGELFF.

This clonotype was recorded a few times. This chain joins TRBV5-1 and TRBJ2-2; 11 positions agree with TRBD2. V trimming: 1 base; J trimming: 5 bases; junction bases outside the gene matches: 4. Germline values: CDR1 SGHRS, CDR2 YFSETQ. The CDR3 is 16 amino acids. DNA for the CDR3: TGCGCCAGCAGCTTGCAACTAGCGGGAGATACCGGGGAGCTGTTTTTT. Its protein product is CASSLQLAGDTGELFF.

This clonotype came up many times. The CDR3 bases are TGTGCCTGGAGTGTCGGGAGGGCCGCAGATACGCAGTATTTT. It is translated as CAWSVGRAADTQYF. V is TRBV30 and J is TRBJ2-3, with 8 bases fitting TRBD2. The germline V gene encodes CDR1 GTSNPN and CDR2 SVGIG (reference sequence). Germline trimming cut 0 bases from V and 4 bases from J; bases unmatched to any gene: 3. CDR3 length: 14 residues.

This clonotype was observed many times. The CDR3 sequence is CASSQLGQRGEQFF. CDR3 DNA: TGTGCCAGCAGCCAATTAGGGCAGCGGGGCGAGCAGTTCTTC. The chain is built from TRBV4-2 and TRBJ2-1; TRBD2 matches 7 bases. This CDR3 spans 14 amino acids. V trimming: 2 bases; J trimming: 10 bases; junction bases outside the gene matches: 8. Germline CDR1 is LGHNA and CDR2 is YNFKEQ.

With respect to this clonotype: Just one base apart from a much larger clone, this may be a read error. This chain links TRBV6-1 with TRBJ2-5, with TRBD2 as a possible D gene (5 bases). Judging by the DNA end, TRBJ2-1 fits better; the J call may be wrong. The CDR3 consists of 15 residues. In germline, CDR1 is MNHNS, CDR2 SASEGT. This CDR3 is CASSRWEPVQETQFF. The CDR3 DNA follows: TGTGCCAGCAGCCGGTGGGAGCCCGTACAAGAGACCCAGTTCTTC.

The sample holds many counts of this clonotype. J is TRBJ2-2 and V is TRBV24-1; 13 nucleotides match TRBD2. The CDR3 sequence is 21 residues long. V gave up 12 bases and J gave up 4 bases; unmatched junction bases: 25. Germline values: CDR1 KGHDR, CDR2 SFDVKD. The CDR3: CAPDTHPESPGLAGSTGELFF. CDR3 nucleotide sequence: TGTGCCCCCGATACGCATCCCGAGAGTCCGGGACTAGCGGGAAGCACCGGGGAGCTGTTTTTT.

This rearrangement joins TRBV24-1 to TRBJ1-2; D remains ambiguous. Trimming removed 2 bases from V and 2 bases from J, with 8 bases in between. In germline, CDR1 is KGHDR, CDR2 SFDVKD. CDR3 length: 14 amino acids. CDR3 nucleotide sequence: TGTGCCACCAGTGATTACCGCATCAACTATGGCTACACCTTC. This gives the protein CATSDYRINYGYTF.

This clonotype was picked up a small number of times. J is TRBJ1-5 and V is TRBV19; a possible D gene is TRBD1 (5 bases). Germline V CDR1 and CDR2: LNHDA, SQIVND (reference sequence). This CDR3 contains 17 residues. The V end was cut by 5 bases, the J end by 2 bases, with 19 bases between. The CDR3 loop is CASSSIPGPLGNQPQHF. In DNA form, the CDR3 reads TGTGCCAGTAGTTCAATTCCGGGACCTCTGGGCAATCAGCCCCAGCATTTT.

The chain has TRBV5-1 and TRBJ1-3; D possibly corresponds to TRBD1 (6 bases). Germline lookup yields CDR1 SGHRS and CDR2 YFSETQ. Trimming pared 3 bases from V and 1 base from J, leaving 11 bases between. The CDR3 totals 15 residues. The CDR3 is CASSYAQGSGNTIYF. Written as DNA, the CDR3 is TGCGCCAGCAGCTACGCCCAGGGGTCTGGAAACACCATATATTTT.

Ten or more counts support this clonotype. V is TRBV29-1 and J is TRBJ1-1; D is possibly TRBD1 (6 bases). Trimming stripped 2 bases from V and 3 bases from J, with 10 bases between. The germline gives CDR1 SQVTM, CDR2 ANQGSEA. This CDR3 has 13 residues. CDR3 DNA sequence: TGCAGCGTTGAAAGGGGGACCCACACTGAAGCTTTCTTT. Translating gives CSVERGTHTEAFF. Drawing the rest from reference TRBV29-1 and TRBJ1-1, the complete variable domain is SAVISQKPSRDICQRGTSLTIQCQVDSQVTMMFWYRQQPGQSLTLIATANQGSEATYESGFVIDKFPISRPNLTFSTLTVSNMSPEDSSIYLCSVERGTHTEAFFGQGTRLTVV.

This clonotype was observed at least ten times. The genes are TRBV2 and TRBJ1-5; D is perhaps TRBD1 (5 bases). Germline V gives CDR1 SNHLY, CDR2 FYNNEI. This CDR3 comprises 15 residues. V lost 4 bases and J 1 base, leaving 11 bases between the germline ends. CDR3 nucleotide sequence: TGTGCCAGCAGTGCTAACCGGGGGAGCAATCAGCCCCAGCATTTT. This translates into CASSANRGSNQPQHF.

The chain carries TRBV5-1 and TRBJ2-7; D remains unclear. The CDR3 length is 14 residues. Trimming took 4 bases from V and 2 from J, leaving 13 bases between them. CDR1 and CDR2 (germline): SGHRS, YFSETQ. The CDR3 loop is CASSLPDFTYEQYV. CDR3 DNA sequence: TGCGCCAGCAGCCTCCCAGATTTTACCTACGAGCAGTACGTC.